This TCR beta chain was found in a study of regulatory T cells in long-lasting Graves disease. Noted time point: persistent/refractory GD, antithyroid drugs over 5 years with positive TRAb. With RNA extracted from PBMCs as input, the TCR library was made. The CDR3 is 15 amino acids. V shed 4 bases, J shed 4 bases, and the junction held 8 bases outside the gene matches. Per germline, CDR1 KGHSH and CDR2 LQKENI. iRepertoire HTBI primers and Arm-PCR of CDR3 regions built TCR beta libraries. In TCRdb, the multiplex PCR reads were re-called with MiXCR into one record per CDR3 protein. The sample carries about 660,000 distinct CDR3 sequences, around 32% recorded once.

The sequence derives from a female donor with Graves disease. This chain uses TRBV18 with TRBJ1-1, with 8 bases aligning to TRBD1. The specimen was peripheral blood mononuclear cells (PBMCs), collected when the disease was refractory, from a patient treated with antithyroid drugs. The DNA for the CDR3 is TGTGCCAGCTCACTGACAGGGGAAGGTTTCACTGAAGCTTTCTTT. This codes for CASSLTGEGFTEAFF.